This TCR beta chain was found in a study of cytomegalovirus exposure and HLA in healthy donors. Study-wide findings and caveats: The study recorded 150 to 200 TCR beta chains that were cytomegalovirus-associated. The tendency of first-cohort TCR clusters to co-occur in the 100 to 150 validation repertoires was identified by a subsequent analysis.

Germline trimming cut 2 bases from V and 3 bases from J; bases unmatched to any gene: 5. The CDR3 runs 15 residues. Per germline, CDR1 SGHVS and CDR2 FNYEAQ. For this clone: Its antigen is undetermined.

The donors were part of the validation cohort of 95 to 150 subjects. That cohort was separate from the first cohort, which comprised fewer than 800 subjects. Method: immunoSEQ multiplex PCR; TCRdb's copy keeps in-frame clones and lacks some. Of tens of thousands of clones listed, about 89% are singletons. The clonotype originates from a woman aged 18-29 years in good health and CMV-seronegative. Material: PBMCs. The V gene is TRBV7-6, the J gene TRBJ2-7; TRBD2 matches 9 bases. The CDR3 DNA is TGTGCCAGCAGCTTATCGGCGGGGGGGTTCTACGAGCAGTACTTC. Translated: CASSLSAGGFYEQYF.